This TCR beta chain is drawn from a study of OX40 agonist ivuxolimab in advanced cancers. Here immunoSEQ multiplex PCR was the method, and the copy in TCRdb shows in-frame clones only, minus some. Among over 65,000 clones, around 79% were seen once, and the ten largest hold roughly 5%. Germline CDR1 reads LNHDA; CDR2 reads SQIVND (reference sequence). The CDR3 is made up of 14 amino acids. V dropped 7 bases and J dropped 5; count of bases not matched to a gene: 6. The V gene is TRBV19, the J gene TRBJ2-2, with 8 bases matching TRBD1. The sequencing here drew on CD4+ or CD8+ T cells sorted from blood, taken in a trial of the OX40 agonist ivuxolimab. This receptor was obtained from an adult with an advanced solid tumor such as melanoma, head and neck, liver or kidney cancer. The DNA for the CDR3 is TGTGCCAGTACGAGGACAGGGATTACCGGGGAGCTGTTTTTT. This encodes CASTRTGITGELFF. Looking up the rest from reference TRBV19 and TRBJ2-2 gives the full variable domain: DGGITQSPKYLFRKEGQNVTLSCEQNLNHDAMYWYRQDPGQGLRLIYYSQIVNDFQKGDIAEGYSVSREKKESFPLTVTSAQKNPTAFYLCASTRTGITGELFFGEGSRLTVL.